One and the same sample provided the 5 T cell receptor beta chains below, sequenced in a study of cytomegalovirus exposure and HLA in healthy donors. Primers: 60 Vbeta forward and 13 Jbeta reverse. Sequencing was performed with immunoSEQ multiplex PCR; in TCRdb, only in-frame clones are kept and a portion is missing. The sample holds 150,000 to 200,000 clones, about 80% seen once. Sequences were obtained from PBMCs. Receptor source: a woman aged 25 to 39 in good health and CMV-seronegative.

The count of this clone is one. The chain joins TRBV4-1 to TRBJ2-7; possibly TRBD1 for D (6 bases). V lost 0 bases to trimming and J lost 0 bases, with 18 bases between them. The CDR3 is 18 residues long. The V gene's germline CDR1 is MGHRA and CDR2 YSYEKL. The CDR3 coding sequence is TGCGCCAGCAGCCAAGAAATCTCCGCAGGACAGTCCTCCTACGAGCAGTACTTC. Protein: CASSQEISAGQSSYEQYF.

This clone was picked up a small number of times. The V and J genes are TRBV4-3 and TRBJ2-2; 7 bases line up with TRBD2. CDR1 is LGHNA, CDR2 YSLEER, per germline. The CDR3 contains 15 residues. V dropped 0 bases and J dropped 6; count of bases not matched to a gene: 4. CDR3 DNA: TGCGCCAGCAGCCAAGATTGGGGGAGGGCCGGGGAGCTGTTTTTT. It specifies CASSQDWGRAGELFF.

This sequence joins TRBV11-2 and TRBJ2-1; 11 bases agree with TRBD2. The V gene end was trimmed by 5 bases and the J gene end by 5 bases; junction bases not matched to a gene: 5. Germline assignment: CDR1 SGHAT and CDR2 FQNNGV. This CDR3 is built from 15 residues. CDR3 region: CASSPLAGEDNEQFF. Written as DNA, the CDR3 is TGTGCCAGCAGCCCACTAGCGGGAGAGGACAATGAGCAGTTCTTC.

This rearrangement joins TRBV5-1 to TRBJ2-2; the D gene is possibly TRBD2 (6 bases). The germline V gene has CDR1 SGHRS and CDR2 YFSETQ. This CDR3 has 14 residues. The V and J ends lost 4 bases and 6 bases respectively, with 13 bases between them. CDR3 loop: CASSPGRSAGELFF. The CDR3 DNA reads as TGCGCCAGCAGCCCAGGGAGGTCGGCCGGGGAGCTGTTTTTT.

The V and J genes are TRBV5-1 and TRBJ2-5; 12 bases agree with TRBD2. Germline V CDR1 and CDR2: SGHRS, YFSETQ. Trimming took 6 bases from V and 4 from J; bases not matched to a gene: 13. The CDR3 totals 17 residues. The CDR3 here is CASKLLPSGGASETQYF. CDR3 bases: TGCGCCAGCAAATTACTCCCTAGCGGGGGGGCCTCAGAGACCCAGTACTTC.